Sequencing of this TCR beta chain was carried out in a study of human T cells and chemical hapten exposure. Across the study: In the sensitization step, 2% DPC was placed on roughly 2 cm by roughly 2 cm of upper inner arm skin. It was small differences in pooled library volume that mainly caused per-sample TCR yields to vary. Reading of the patch tests, which applied 0.01% DPC to the upper back, occurred at 6 days.

Per the germline V gene, CDR1 is LGHDT and CDR2 is YNNKEL (reference sequence). V was pared by 4 bases and J by 10 bases, with 14 bases between. The length of the CDR3 is 14 residues. Each CDR3 protein gets one entry after TCRdb re-called the RACE reads with MiXCR. The sample holds about 46,000 distinct CDR3 sequences, approximately 9.8% seen once. Time point here: pre-sensitization, week 0. The treatment was: therapeutic diphenylcyclopropenone sensitization with weekly scalp DPC. This receptor was identified in a woman in her 40s with alopecia areata. Some clones in this sample may be carry-over from other donors' samples. V usage is TRBV3-1 and J usage is TRBJ1-6; a possible D gene is TRBD1 (6 bases). The sequencing here drew on whole blood, taken in connection with sensitization to the hapten diphenylcyclopropenone (DPC). The CDR3, as DNA: TGTGCCAGCAGCCGAGTTGGGGACACCTCACCCCTCCACTTT. Translated: CASSRVGDTSPLHF.